These 21 T cell receptor beta chains came from one sample sequenced in a study of T-cell reconstitution after alpha-beta-depleted transplantation in children. The TCRbeta library incorporated unique molecular identifiers. One entry per CDR3 protein, called by TCRdb with MiXCR from the PCR reads. The sample holds about 580,000 distinct CDR3 sequences, under 30% seen once. The sequencing here drew on PBMCs, mostly from graft donor cells, taken 360 days after TCRalphabeta/CD19-depleted stem cell transplant. These TCRs come from a boy in the first two years of life who had a stem cell transplant for acute myeloid leukemia, so the T cells may come from the graft donor.

The chain employs TRBV25-1 and TRBJ2-3; D gene ambiguous. The CDR3 is 13 amino acids. The germline V gene encodes CDR1 MGHDK and CDR2 SYGVNS. Trimming pared 10 bases from V and 2 bases from J, leaving 13 bases between. CDR3 in DNA: TGTGCCATCCGCGACACCAACACAGATACGCAGTATTTT. Protein: CAIRDTNTDTQYF.

This clonotype was observed once. J is TRBJ2-7 and V is TRBV25-1; no clear D gene. The length of the CDR3 is 13 residues. The germline gives CDR1 MGHDK, CDR2 SYGVNS. V was cut by 2 bases and J by 1 base, with 6 bases left in between. The CDR3: CASSEARSYEQYF. Written as DNA, the CDR3 is TGTGCCAGCAGTGAAGCCAGGTCCTACGAGCAGTACTTC.

This clonotype has at least ten counts. V is TRBV7-6 and J is TRBJ2-3; D uncertain. CDR3 length: 14 amino acids. Deletions cut 2 bases from V and 2 bases from J, with 8 bases between. In germline, CDR1 is SGHVS, CDR2 FNYEAQ. Here the CDR3 DNA reads TGTGCCAGCAGCTTATGGGCAGCCACAGATACGCAGTATTTT. As protein: CASSLWAATDTQYF.

In this sample, this clonotype turned up many times. This rearrangement joins TRBV7-2 to TRBJ1-4, with 8 bases aligning to TRBD1. V shed 2 bases, J shed 5 bases, and the junction held 4 bases outside the gene matches. CDR3 size: 15 residues. Germline V gene data show CDR1 as SGHTA and CDR2 as FQGNSA. The chain's CDR3 is CASSLRGTGNEKLFF. CDR3 nucleotide sequence: TGTGCCAGCAGCTTAAGGGGGACAGGAAATGAAAAACTGTTTTTT.

This clonotype was recorded a few times. The chain carries TRBV10-3 and TRBJ2-7, with TRBD1 matching 9 bases. Germline CDR1 and CDR2: ENHRY and SYGVKD. Trimming cost V 6 bases and J 5 bases; bases outside gene matches: 5. The length of the CDR3 is 13 residues. The CDR3 DNA reads TGTGCCATCAGGGGACAGGGCAAGAACGAGCAGTACGTC. Encoded protein: CAIRGQGKNEQYV.

The V and J genes are TRBV5-1 and TRBJ1-1; a possible D gene is TRBD1 (5 bases). CDR3 length: 16 residues. Between the trimmed V and J ends, which lost 6 bases and 0 bases, there was a span of 18 bases. From germline, CDR1 is SGHRS and CDR2 YFSETQ. The CDR3 protein is CASMLIRSGVNTEAFF. Written as DNA, the CDR3 is TGCGCCAGCATGCTTATTCGATCGGGGGTGAACACTGAAGCTTTCTTT.

The J gene is TRBJ2-5, the V gene TRBV7-6; TRBD1 matches 8 bases. This CDR3 region has 16 residues. The junction had 12 bases not matched to a gene; V was cut back by 4 bases and J by 5 bases. Germline lookup yields CDR1 SGHVS and CDR2 FNYEAQ. The CDR3 spells CASSSRWTGTVETQYF. CDR3 bases: TGTGCCAGCAGCTCCCGCTGGACAGGGACGGTTGAGACCCAGTACTTC.

The rearrangement links TRBV5-5 to TRBJ2-6, with D perhaps assigned TRBD1 or TRBD2 (6 bases each). The CDR3 runs to 17 residues. From germline, CDR1 is SGHKS and CDR2 YYEKEE (reference sequence). Trimming removed 4 bases from V and 1 base from J, with 15 bases in between. Here the CDR3 reads CASSAFWRGSGANVLTF. CDR3 coding DNA: TGTGCCAGCAGCGCATTTTGGAGGGGGTCTGGGGCCAACGTCCTGACTTTC. The whole variable domain, filled in from reference TRBV5-5 and TRBJ2-6, reads DAGVTQSPTHLIKTRGQQVTLRCSPISGHKSVSWYQQVLGQGPQFIFQYYEKEERGRGNFPDRFSARQFPNYSSELNVNALLLGDSALYLCASSAFWRGSGANVLTFGAGSRLTVL.

In this sample, this clonotype turned up a few times. The rearrangement joins TRBV27 to TRBJ1-3; the D is unclear. This CDR3 comprises 14 residues. Germline V CDR1 and CDR2: MNHEY, SMNVEV (reference sequence). Between the trimmed V and J ends, which lost 6 bases and 3 bases, there was a span of 12 bases. The chain's CDR3 is CASSSRLGGNTIYF. Written as DNA, the CDR3 is TGTGCCAGCAGCTCCCGACTGGGTGGAAACACCATATATTTT.

This clonotype was detected only a few times. CDR3 in amino acids: CSATPAPRETEAFF. The DNA of the CDR3 is TGCAGCGCTACCCCCGCGCCGCGGGAGACTGAAGCTTTCTTT. The chain combines TRBV29-1 with TRBJ1-1, with D hard to call. This CDR3 is built from 14 residues. CDR1 is SQVTM and CDR2 is ANQGSEA in the germline V gene. V was shortened by 7 bases and J by 5 bases, with 20 bases between the two germline ends.

This clonotype occurred a few times. The V gene is TRBV5-1, the J gene TRBJ1-2; no definite D call. Trimming removed 4 bases from V and 3 bases from J, with 10 bases in between. This CDR3 has 13 residues. Germline-derived CDR1 and CDR2 are SGHRS and YFSETQ. In DNA form, the CDR3 reads TGCGCCAGCAGCGAATTCCAAGACTATGGCTACACCTTC. This gives the protein CASSEFQDYGYTF.

As to this clonotype: One junction end disagrees with the germline gene, perhaps due to a read error. The chain links TRBV20-1 to TRBJ1-2; 8 positions match TRBD1. Germline-derived CDR1 and CDR2 are DFQATT and SNEGSKA (reference sequence). The CDR3 is made up of 17 amino acids. The CDR3 here is CCARIPTGVWINYGYTF. CDR3 DNA: TGCTGTGCTAGGATACCGACAGGGGTTTGGATTAACTATGGCTACACCTTC.

This clonotype has ten or more counts. This chain uses TRBV12-3 or TRBV12-4 with TRBJ1-6; TRBD1 might be the D (5 bases). Trimming removed 3 bases from V and 5 bases from J, with 14 bases in between. CDR3 length: 16 amino acids. The CDR3 coding sequence is TGTGCCAGCAGTTTGGGGCGAGGGTTAGATAATTCACCCCTCCACTTT. This codes for CASSLGRGLDNSPLHF.

In this sample, this clonotype turned up a few times. The chain combines TRBV20-1 with TRBJ1-3, with D perhaps TRBD1 (6 bases). V lost 0 bases and J 4 bases, leaving 7 bases between the germline ends. This CDR3 has 13 amino acids. CDR1 and CDR2 (germline): DFQATT, SNEGSKA (reference sequence). The CDR3 reads CSARDDRGNTIYF. The DNA for the CDR3 is TGCAGTGCTAGAGATGACAGGGGAAACACCATATATTTT.

This clonotype came up many times. CDR3 loop: CASSSTGTSSNEQFF. The CDR3 nucleotides are TGTGCCAGCAGCTCAACCGGGACTAGCAGCAATGAGCAGTTCTTC. The J gene is TRBJ2-1, the V gene TRBV5-5; 9 bases map to TRBD2. CDR3 size: 15 residues. J was trimmed by 6 bases and V by 3 bases; bases with no gene match: 7. CDR1 and CDR2 (germline): SGHKS, YYEKEE (reference sequence).

This clonotype was observed a few times. The chain employs TRBV20-1 and TRBJ1-5; TRBD1 aligns across 7 bases. CDR1 is DFQATT, CDR2 SNEGSKA, per germline (reference sequence). The CDR3 extends over 17 amino acids. With V trimmed by 0 bases and J by 4 bases, 12 bases remained unmatched. The CDR3 here is CSARDGRGQRVNQPQHF. The CDR3, as DNA: TGCAGTGCTAGAGATGGTAGGGGACAGAGAGTTAATCAGCCCCAGCATTTT.

In this sample, this clonotype turned up many times. The chain carries TRBV4-1 and TRBJ2-1; TRBD1 is a possible D gene (6 bases). Germline V gives CDR1 MGHRA, CDR2 YSYEKL. Trimming shortened V by 0 bases and J by 4 bases, and 10 bases separated the two germline ends. This CDR3 spans 15 amino acids. The CDR3, as DNA: TGCGCCAGCAGCCAAGACCTGACAGGATACAATGAGCAGTTCTTC. Translating it yields CASSQDLTGYNEQFF.

The V call is TRBV7-9, the J call TRBJ2-1; 11 nucleotides align to TRBD2. The CDR3 extends over 15 amino acids. Germline lookup yields CDR1 SEHNR and CDR2 FQNEAQ (reference sequence). V dropped 1 base and J dropped 8; count of bases not matched to a gene: 4. The CDR3: CASSLVAGGFDEQFF. As DNA, the CDR3 is TGTGCCAGCAGCTTAGTAGCGGGGGGGTTTGATGAGCAGTTCTTC.

This clonotype was counted ten times or more. The gene calls are TRBV7-2 and TRBJ2-7; 7 bases line up with TRBD2. Germline CDR1 is SGHTA and CDR2 is FQGNSA. The CDR3 totals 16 residues. Trimming removed 4 bases from V and 2 bases from J; junction bases left unmatched: 11. The CDR3 nucleotides read TGTGCCAGCAGCTCTCCGAGGCGGGGGAGAACCTACGAGCAGTACTTC. It encodes CASSSPRRGRTYEQYF.

This rearrangement joins TRBV4-2 to TRBJ2-5; no reliable D call. This CDR3 contains 16 residues. Trimming cost V 1 base and J 4 bases, with 16 bases left between them. The germline gives CDR1 LGHNA, CDR2 YNFKEQ. The CDR3 DNA sequence: TGTGCCAGCAGCCAAGCCCTCGGCCCCGGTGGAGAGACCCAGTACTTC. It specifies CASSQALGPGGETQYF.

This clonotype occurred many times. The CDR3 spells CASHGLEGPGNEQFF. The DNA for the CDR3 is TGTGCCAGCCACGGCTTGGAGGGGCCTGGCAATGAGCAGTTCTTC. The chain uses TRBV6-2 or TRBV6-3 and TRBJ2-1, with D possibly TRBD2 on 6 matching bases. This CDR3 has 15 residues. The ends were cut back, 8 bases at V and 6 bases at J, with 20 bases in the middle. The V gene's germline CDR1 is MNHEY and CDR2 SVGEGT.